This is a list of T cell receptor beta chains from one sample in a study of blood T cell repertoires in COVID-19. TCRdb's copy holds only in-frame clones and misses some; the assay was immunoSEQ multiplex PCR. The sample lists 100,000 to 150,000 clones, around 86% seen once, with roughly 11% in the top ten. Sequenced material: peripheral blood. The receptors stem from a woman in her 70s with COVID-19, enrolled during active disease. CDR3s include the opening cysteine and the closing phenylalanine or tryptophan. The D gene is left open where the match is weak. The size of a clone is reported for some rows only, either as once, few or many, or as a class for expanded clones.

V: TRBV5-4
J: TRBJ2-7
size: few
D: NA
CDR3: CASSLDRGQTYEQYF
DNA: TGTGCCAGCAGCTTGGATAGAGGACAGACCTACGAGCAGTACTTC

V: TRBV18
J: TRBJ2-1
size: NA
D: NA
CDR3: CASSSSGSYNEQFF
DNA: TGTGCCAGCTCTTCCAGTGGTTCCTACAATGAGCAGTTCTTC

V: TRBV2
J: TRBJ1-2
size: NA
D: NA
CDR3: CASSGVALNYGYTF
DNA: TGTGCCAGCAGCGGGGTGGCTCTTAACTATGGCTACACCTTC

V: TRBV30
J: TRBJ1-1
size: once
D: NA
CDR3: CAWSVYRWEGANTEAFF
DNA: TGTGCCTGGAGTGTCTACAGGTGGGAGGGAGCGAACACTGAAGCTTTCTTT

V: TRBV21-1
J: TRBJ1-5
size: NA
D: NA
CDR3: CASSKVSLSGVSNQPQHF
DNA: TGTGCCAGCAGCAAAGTCTCGCTCTCCGGGGTAAGCAATCAGCCCCAGCATTTT

V: TRBV18
J: TRBJ2-3
size: NA
D: TRBD2
CDR3: CASSPPLVAGPTDTQYF
DNA: TGTGCCAGCTCACCACCTTTGGTAGCGGGGCCGACAGATACGCAGTATTTT

V: TRBV5-6
J: TRBJ2-2
size: few
D: NA
CDR3: CASSKIRIFDTGELFF
DNA: TGTGCCAGCAGCAAGATTAGAATTTTTGACACCGGGGAGCTGTTTTTT

V: TRBV3-1/TRBV3-2
J: TRBJ1-2
size: NA
D: NA
CDR3: CASSHGTREGYTF
DNA: TGTGCCAGCAGCCACGGGACACGGGAAGGCTACACCTTC

V: TRBV7-9
J: TRBJ1-2
size: NA
D: TRBD1
CDR3: CASSLDRGSGYGYTF
DNA: TGTGCCAGCAGCTTGGACAGGGGATCGGGCTATGGCTACACCTTC

V: TRBV19
J: TRBJ2-2
size: NA
D: TRBD1
CDR3: CATGAGQGTGELFF
DNA: TGTGCAACTGGGGCCGGACAGGGGACCGGGGAGCTGTTTTTT

V: TRBV27
J: TRBJ1-2
size: few
D: NA
CDR3: CASRKQGSLFGYTF
DNA: TGTGCCAGCAGGAAACAGGGAAGTCTCTTCGGCTACACCTTC

V: TRBV5-4
J: TRBJ1-6
size: once
D: NA
CDR3: CASSPSGSRDSPLHF
DNA: TGTGCCAGCAGCCCGTCGGGTTCCAGGGATTCACCCCTCCACTTT

V: TRBV4-2
J: TRBJ2-3
size: NA
D: NA
CDR3: CASSDAGWSTDTQYF
DNA: TGTGCCAGCAGCGACGCGGGGTGGAGCACAGATACGCAGTATTTT

V: TRBV6-5
J: TRBJ1-3
size: NA
D: NA
CDR3: CASRPAGTGNTIYF
DNA: TGTGCCAGCAGACCAGCCGGGACAGGAAACACCATATATTTT

V: TRBV9
J: TRBJ2-1
size: NA
D: NA
CDR3: CASSASSRGPGSYNEQFF
DNA: TGTGCCAGCAGCGCGTCTTCCAGGGGTCCCGGCTCCTACAATGAGCAGTTCTTC

V: TRBV28
J: TRBJ1-6
size: NA
D: TRBD1
CDR3: CATSEGQGNSPLHF
DNA: TGTGCCACTAGCGAAGGACAGGGTAATTCACCCCTCCACTTT

V: TRBV5-1
J: TRBJ2-2
size: NA
D: NA
CDR3: CASSLEAGNTGELFF
DNA: TGCGCCAGCAGCTTGGAGGCAGGGAACACCGGGGAGCTGTTTTTT

V: TRBV3-1/TRBV3-2
J: TRBJ1-2
size: NA
D: NA
CDR3: CASRMQDRALYGYTF
DNA: TGTGCCAGCAGAATGCAGGACAGAGCTCTCTATGGCTACACCTTC

V: TRBV5-5
J: TRBJ2-7
size: once
D: NA
CDR3: CASSLGPRSYEQYF
DNA: TGTGCCAGCAGCTTGGGGCCCCGATCCTACGAGCAGTACTTC

V: TRBV2
J: TRBJ2-1
size: NA
D: NA
CDR3: CASSESGLPNNEQFF
DNA: TGTGCCAGCAGTGAAAGCGGACTACCCAATAATGAGCAGTTCTTC

V: TRBV28
J: TRBJ2-7
size: NA
D: TRBD1
CDR3: CASSLNRGEQYF
DNA: TGTGCCAGCAGTTTAAACAGGGGCGAGCAGTACTTC

V: TRBV5-6
J: TRBJ2-2
size: NA
D: NA
CDR3: CASSSTRPGMAGELFF
DNA: TGTGCCAGCAGCTCGACTCGGCCGGGAATGGCCGGGGAGCTGTTTTTT